This passage covers 5 T cell receptor beta chains from one sample sequenced in a study of T cell repertoires and HLA-DP antigens. TCRdb keeps only in-frame clones here, not all; method: immunoSEQ multiplex PCR. The sample contains approximately 100,000 clones, around nine tenths of which appear only once. The antigens of these receptors remain unknown. The sequenced sample consisted of CD4+ T cells from PBMCs. The receptor source for this set is a man aged 45-60 years in good health and CMV-seronegative.

The rearrangement uses TRBV11-2 and TRBJ2-5; a weak D match, TRBD1 (8 bases). The CDR3 loop spans 15 amino acids. Germline-derived CDR1 and CDR2 are SGHAT and FQNNGV. Trimming left V 4 bases short and J 2 bases short, with 14 bases between. The CDR3 loop reads CASSSYRGGQETQYF. The CDR3 DNA sequence: TGTGCCAGCAGCTCGTACAGGGGGGGGCAAGAGACCCAGTACTTC.

The V and J genes are TRBV19 and TRBJ2-1; D may be TRBD1 (5 bases). The CDR3 length is 13 residues. Looked up from germline, CDR1 is LNHDA and CDR2 is SQIVND (reference sequence). The V end lost 7 bases, the J end lost 7 bases, and 14 bases lay between the germline ends. CDR3 amino acids: CASTKTKGNEQFF. The CDR3 nucleotides read TGTGCCAGTACAAAGACCAAGGGGAATGAGCAGTTCTTC.

Of note for this clone: Sequence at one end of the junction differs from germline and may be a read error. This rearrangement joins TRBV7-7 to TRBJ2-5, with 8 bases that match TRBD1. Germline CDR1 SSHAT, CDR2 FNYEAQ (reference sequence). The CDR3 has 15 amino acids. Here the CDR3 DNA reads TGTGCTAGCAGCTTGACAGGGGCCGCGGCCGCGACCCAGTACTTC. Its protein is CASSLTGAAAATQYF.

The genes are TRBV19 and TRBJ1-4; no clear D. Trimming took 3 bases from V and 5 from J, leaving 7 bases between them. The CDR3 spans 13 residues. Germline V gene sequence: CDR1 LNHDA, CDR2 SQIVND (reference sequence). The CDR3 coding sequence is TGTGCCAGTAGTATTTCGGGGAATGAAAAACTGTTTTTT. It yields the protein CASSISGNEKLFF.

The chain employs TRBV7-2 and TRBJ2-7, with a tentative D call TRBD2 (5 bases). Germline lookup yields CDR1 SGHTA and CDR2 FQGNSA. V lost 2 bases to trimming and J lost 5 bases, with 10 bases between them. The CDR3 runs 13 residues. The CDR3 DNA reads as TGTGCCAGCAGCTTAAACCGGGGTAACGAGCAGTACTTC. Its protein product is CASSLNRGNEQYF. Using reference TRBV7-2 and TRBJ2-7 for the parts outside the CDR3, the full variable domain is GAGVSQSPSNKVTEKGKDVELRCDPISGHTALYWYRQSLGQGLEFLIYFQGNSAPDKSGLPSDRFSAERTGGSVSTLTIQRTQQEDSAVYLCASSLNRGNEQYFGPGTRLTVT.